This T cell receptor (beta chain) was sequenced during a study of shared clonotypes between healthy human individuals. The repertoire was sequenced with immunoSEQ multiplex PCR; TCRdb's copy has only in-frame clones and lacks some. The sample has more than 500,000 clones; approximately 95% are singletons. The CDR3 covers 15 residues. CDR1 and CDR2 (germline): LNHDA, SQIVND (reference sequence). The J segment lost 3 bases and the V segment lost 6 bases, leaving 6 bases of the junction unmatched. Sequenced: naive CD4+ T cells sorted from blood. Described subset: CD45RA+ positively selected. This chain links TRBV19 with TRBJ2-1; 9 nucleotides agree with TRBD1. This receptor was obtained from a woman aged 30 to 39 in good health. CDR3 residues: CASSPGTGLYNEQFF. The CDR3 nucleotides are TGTGCCAGTAGCCCCGGGACAGGGCTCTACAATGAGCAGTTCTTC.